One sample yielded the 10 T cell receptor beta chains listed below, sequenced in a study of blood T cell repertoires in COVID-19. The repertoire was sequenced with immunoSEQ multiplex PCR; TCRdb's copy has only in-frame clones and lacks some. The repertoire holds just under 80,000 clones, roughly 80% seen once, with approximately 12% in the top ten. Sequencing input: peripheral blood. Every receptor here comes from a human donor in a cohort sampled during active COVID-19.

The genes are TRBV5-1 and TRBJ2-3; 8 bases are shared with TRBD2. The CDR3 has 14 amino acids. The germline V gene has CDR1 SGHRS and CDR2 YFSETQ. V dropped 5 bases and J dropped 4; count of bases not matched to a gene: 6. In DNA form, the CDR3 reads TGCGCCAGCAGTTCAATAGCGGGGCCAGATACGCAGTATTTT. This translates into CASSSIAGPDTQYF.

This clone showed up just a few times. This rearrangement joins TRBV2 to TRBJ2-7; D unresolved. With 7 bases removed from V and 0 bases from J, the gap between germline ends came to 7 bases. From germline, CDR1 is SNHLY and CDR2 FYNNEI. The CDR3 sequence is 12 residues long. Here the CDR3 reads CASNRGSYEQYF. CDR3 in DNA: TGTGCCAGCAATCGAGGCTCCTACGAGCAGTACTTC.

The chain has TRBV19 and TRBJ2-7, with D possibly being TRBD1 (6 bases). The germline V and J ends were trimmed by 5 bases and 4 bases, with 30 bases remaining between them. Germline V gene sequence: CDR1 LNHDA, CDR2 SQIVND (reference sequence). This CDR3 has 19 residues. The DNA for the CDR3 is TGTGCCAGTAGTTCTACATGGGCCGGGACAACCAAACGGGGTTACGAGCAGTACTTC. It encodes CASSSTWAGTTKRGYEQYF.

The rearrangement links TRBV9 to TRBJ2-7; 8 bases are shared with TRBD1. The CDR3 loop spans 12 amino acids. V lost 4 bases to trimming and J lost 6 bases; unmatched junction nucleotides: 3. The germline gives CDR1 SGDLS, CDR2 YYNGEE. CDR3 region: CASSPGQGEQYF. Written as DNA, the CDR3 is TGTGCCAGCAGCCCCGGACAGGGCGAGCAGTACTTC.

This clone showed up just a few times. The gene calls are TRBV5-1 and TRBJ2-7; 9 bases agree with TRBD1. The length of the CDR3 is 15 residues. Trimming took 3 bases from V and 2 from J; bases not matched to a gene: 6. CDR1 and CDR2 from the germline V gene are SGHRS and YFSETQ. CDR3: CASSSGGTGTYEQYF. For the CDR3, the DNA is TGCGCCAGCAGCTCTGGAGGGACAGGGACCTACGAGCAGTACTTC.

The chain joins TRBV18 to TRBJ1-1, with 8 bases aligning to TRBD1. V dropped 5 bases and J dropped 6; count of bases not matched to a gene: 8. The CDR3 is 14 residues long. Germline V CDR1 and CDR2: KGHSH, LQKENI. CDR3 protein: CASSKTTGGAEAFF. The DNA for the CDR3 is TGTGCCAGCTCAAAAACCACAGGGGGAGCTGAAGCTTTCTTT.

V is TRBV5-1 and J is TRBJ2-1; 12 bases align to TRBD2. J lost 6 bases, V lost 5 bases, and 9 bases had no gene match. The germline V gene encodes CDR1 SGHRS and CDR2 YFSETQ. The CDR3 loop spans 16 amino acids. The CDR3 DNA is TGCGCCAGCAGTGAGACTAGCGGGGGCCTTCTCAATGAGCAGTTCTTC. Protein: CASSETSGGLLNEQFF. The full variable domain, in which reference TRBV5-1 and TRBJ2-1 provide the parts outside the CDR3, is KAGVTQTPRYLIKTRGQQVTLSCSPISGHRSVSWYQQTPGQGLQFLFEYFSETQRNKGNFPGRFSGRQFSNSRSEMNVSTLELGDSALYLCASSETSGGLLNEQFFGPGTRLTVL.

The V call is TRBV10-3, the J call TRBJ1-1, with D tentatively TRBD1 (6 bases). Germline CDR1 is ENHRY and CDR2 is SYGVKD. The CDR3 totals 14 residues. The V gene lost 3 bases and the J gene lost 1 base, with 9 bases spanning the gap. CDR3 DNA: TGTGCCATCAGTGAACAACAGGGGAACACTGAAGCTTTCTTT. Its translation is CAISEQQGNTEAFF.

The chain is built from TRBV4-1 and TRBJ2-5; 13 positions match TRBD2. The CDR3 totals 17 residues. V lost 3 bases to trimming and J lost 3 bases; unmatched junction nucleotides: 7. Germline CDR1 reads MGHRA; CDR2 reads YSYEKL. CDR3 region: CASSHPMGLAGKETQYF. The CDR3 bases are TGCGCCAGCAGCCACCCCATGGGACTAGCGGGAAAAGAGACCCAGTACTTC.

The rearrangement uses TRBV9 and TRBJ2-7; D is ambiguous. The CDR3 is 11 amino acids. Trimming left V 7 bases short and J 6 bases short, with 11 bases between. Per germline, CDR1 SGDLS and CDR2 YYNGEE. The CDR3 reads CASPYAGEQYF. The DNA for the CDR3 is TGTGCCAGCCCTTACGCCGGCGAGCAGTACTTC.